Following are 2 T cell receptor beta chains from one sample sequenced in a study of shared clonotypes between healthy human individuals (TCRdb year 2020). The library was made by the immunoSEQ multiplex PCR assay. The clones in this table, taken by TCRdb from immuneACCESS, are in-frame only. Not every clone is retained; where verified, under half of the shortfall comes from an unresolved V gene, and the cause of the rest is unknown. In this sample the table shows around 990,000 clones, 70% to 80% of which occur a single time. Almost 0.9% of the sample is in the top ten clones. Sequencing input: memory CD4+ T cells from PBMCs. The cell subset or site label on this specimen signifies: CD45RA-negative fraction. The receptor set was obtained from a man aged 18-30 years in good health. Some clones in this sample may be carry-over from other donors' samples.

The chain uses TRBV4-1 and TRBJ2-5; no clear D gene. The CDR3 runs to 14 residues. The germline V gene has CDR1 MGHRA and CDR2 YSYEKL. V was cut by 4 bases and J by 5 bases, with 14 bases left in between. This CDR3 reads CASSPGESRETQYF. The CDR3, as DNA: TGCGCCAGCAGCCCTGGTGAGAGCCGGGAGACCCAGTACTTC.

The chain uses TRBV28 and TRBJ2-6, with D hard to call. Trimming took off 5 bases at V and 2 bases at J, with 10 bases between the two ends. The CDR3 runs 15 residues. Germline values: CDR1 MDHEN, CDR2 SYDVKM. The CDR3 region has the DNA TGTGCCAGCAGTCCCCATGGGGCTGGGGCCAACGTCCTGACTTTC. This sequence encodes CASSPHGAGANVLTF. Filled out from reference TRBV28 and TRBJ2-6, the complete variable domain reads DVKVTQSSRYLVKRTGEKVFLECVQDMDHENMFWYRQDPGLGLRLIYFSYDVKMKEKGDIPEGYSVSREKKERFSLILESASTNQTSMYLCASSPHGAGANVLTFGAGSRLTVL.